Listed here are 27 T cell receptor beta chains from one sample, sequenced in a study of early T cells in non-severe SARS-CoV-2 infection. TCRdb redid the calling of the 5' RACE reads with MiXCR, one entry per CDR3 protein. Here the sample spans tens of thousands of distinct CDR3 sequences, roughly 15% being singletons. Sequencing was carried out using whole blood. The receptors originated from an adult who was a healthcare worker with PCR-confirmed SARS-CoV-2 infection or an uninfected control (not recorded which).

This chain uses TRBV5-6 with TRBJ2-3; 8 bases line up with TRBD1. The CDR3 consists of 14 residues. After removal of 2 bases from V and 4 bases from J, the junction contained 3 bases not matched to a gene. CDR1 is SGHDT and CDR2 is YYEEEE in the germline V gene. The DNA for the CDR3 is TGTGCCAGCAGCTTAGGACAGGGCGCAGATACGCAGTATTTT. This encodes CASSLGQGADTQYF.

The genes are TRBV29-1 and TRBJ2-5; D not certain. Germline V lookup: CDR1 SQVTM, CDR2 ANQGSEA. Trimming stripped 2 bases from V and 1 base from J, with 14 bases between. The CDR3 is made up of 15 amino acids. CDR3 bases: TGCAGCGTTGAACGGCCCCTTCCATCCCAAGAGACCCAGTACTTC. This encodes CSVERPLPSQETQYF.

In DNA, the CDR3 is TGTGCCAGCAGTGATACCCCCAGGGGGCGAGGATCACCCCTCCACTTT. Translation: CASSDTPRGRGSPLHF. This chain links TRBV2 with TRBJ1-6; 8 bases are a match to TRBD1. The CDR3 is made up of 16 amino acids. From germline, CDR1 is SNHLY and CDR2 FYNNEI. V lost 3 bases, J lost 10 bases, and 11 bases stayed unmatched.

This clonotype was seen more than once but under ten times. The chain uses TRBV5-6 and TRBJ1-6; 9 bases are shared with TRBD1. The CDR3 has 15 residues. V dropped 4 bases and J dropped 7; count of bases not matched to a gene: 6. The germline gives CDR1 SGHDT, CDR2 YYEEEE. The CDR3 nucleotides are TGTGCCAGCAGCCTAACCGGGACAGGGAATTCACCCCTCCACTTT. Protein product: CASSLTGTGNSPLHF.

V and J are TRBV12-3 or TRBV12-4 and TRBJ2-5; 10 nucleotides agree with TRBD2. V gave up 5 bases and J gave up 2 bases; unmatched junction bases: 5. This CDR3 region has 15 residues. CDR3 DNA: TGTGCCAGCAGTCCATGGACTAGCGGTCAAGAGACCCAGTACTTC. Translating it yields CASSPWTSGQETQYF.

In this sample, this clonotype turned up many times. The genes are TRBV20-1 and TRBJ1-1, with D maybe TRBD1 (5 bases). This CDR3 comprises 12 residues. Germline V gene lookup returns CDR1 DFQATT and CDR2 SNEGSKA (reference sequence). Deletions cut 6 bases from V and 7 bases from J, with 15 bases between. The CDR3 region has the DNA TGCAGTGCCCCTGGGACCCGGGATGAAGCTTTCTTT. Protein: CSAPGTRDEAFF.

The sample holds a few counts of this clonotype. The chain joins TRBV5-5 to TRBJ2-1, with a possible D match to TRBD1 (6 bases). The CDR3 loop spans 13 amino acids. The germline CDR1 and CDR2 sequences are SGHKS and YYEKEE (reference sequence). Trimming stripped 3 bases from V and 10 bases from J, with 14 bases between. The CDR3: CASSWQGRAEQFF. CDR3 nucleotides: TGTGCCAGCAGCTGGCAGGGGCGAGCCGAGCAGTTCTTC.

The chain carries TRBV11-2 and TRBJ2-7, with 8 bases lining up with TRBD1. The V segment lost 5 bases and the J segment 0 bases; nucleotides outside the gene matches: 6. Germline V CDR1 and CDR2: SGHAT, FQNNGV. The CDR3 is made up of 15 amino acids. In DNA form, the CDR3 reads TGTGCCAGCAGCCCCCGGGACAGGACCTCCTACGAGCAGTACTTC. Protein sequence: CASSPRDRTSYEQYF.

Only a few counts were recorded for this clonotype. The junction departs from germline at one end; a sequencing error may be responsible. CDR3 loop: CSARDRRAHHF. The CDR3 bases are TGCAGTGCTAGAGATAGGAGGGCCCACCATTTT. The chain carries TRBV20-1 and TRBJ1-5; D uncertain. This CDR3 contains 11 residues. Germline lookup yields CDR1 DFQATT and CDR2 SNEGSKA (reference sequence).

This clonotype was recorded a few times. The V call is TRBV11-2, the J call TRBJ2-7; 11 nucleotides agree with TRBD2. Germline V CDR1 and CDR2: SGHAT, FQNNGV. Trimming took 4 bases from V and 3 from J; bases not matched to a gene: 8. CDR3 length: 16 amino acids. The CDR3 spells CASSSRVLAGVYEQYF. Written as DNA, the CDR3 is TGTGCCAGCAGCTCCAGAGTACTAGCGGGAGTCTACGAGCAGTACTTC. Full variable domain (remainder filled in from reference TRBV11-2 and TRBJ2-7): EAGVAQSPRYKIIEKRQSVAFWCNPISGHATLYWYQQILGQGPKLLIQFQNNGVVDDSQLPKDRFSAERLKGVDSTLKIQPAKLEDSAVYLCASSSRVLAGVYEQYFGPGTRLTVT.

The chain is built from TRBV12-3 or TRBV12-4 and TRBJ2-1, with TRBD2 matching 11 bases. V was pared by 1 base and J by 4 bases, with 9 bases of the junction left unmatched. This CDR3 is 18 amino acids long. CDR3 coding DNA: TGTGCCAGCAGTTTAGGATTTAGCGGGAGGGCCTTGTACAATGAGCAGTTCTTC. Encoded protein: CASSLGFSGRALYNEQFF.

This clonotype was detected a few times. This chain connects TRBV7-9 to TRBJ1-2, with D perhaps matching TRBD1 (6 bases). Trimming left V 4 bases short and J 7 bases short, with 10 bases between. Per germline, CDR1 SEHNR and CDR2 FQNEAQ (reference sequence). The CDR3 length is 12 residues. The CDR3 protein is CASSSGAPGYTF. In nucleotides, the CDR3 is TGTGCCAGCAGCTCAGGGGCGCCTGGCTACACCTTC.

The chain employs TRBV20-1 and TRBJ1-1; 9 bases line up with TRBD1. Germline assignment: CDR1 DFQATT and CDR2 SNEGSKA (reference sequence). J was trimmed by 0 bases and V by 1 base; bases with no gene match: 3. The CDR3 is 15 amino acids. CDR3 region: CSARVYRGLNTEAFF. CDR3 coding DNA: TGCAGTGCTAGAGTTTACAGGGGGCTGAACACTGAAGCTTTCTTT.

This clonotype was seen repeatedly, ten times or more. The CDR3 loop reads CSVVGATNEKLFF. The CDR3 DNA reads as TGCAGCGTTGTCGGCGCAACTAATGAAAAACTGTTTTTT. The chain joins TRBV29-1 to TRBJ1-4; D unclear. This CDR3 region has 13 residues. V was cut by 4 bases and J by 0 bases, with 6 bases left in between. Germline assignment: CDR1 SQVTM and CDR2 ANQGSEA.

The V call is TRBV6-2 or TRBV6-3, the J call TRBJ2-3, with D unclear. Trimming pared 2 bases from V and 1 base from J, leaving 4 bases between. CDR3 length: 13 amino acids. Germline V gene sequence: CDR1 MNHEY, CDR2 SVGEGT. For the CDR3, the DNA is TGTGCCAGCAGTTACGGGGGCACAGATACGCAGTATTTT. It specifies CASSYGGTDTQYF.

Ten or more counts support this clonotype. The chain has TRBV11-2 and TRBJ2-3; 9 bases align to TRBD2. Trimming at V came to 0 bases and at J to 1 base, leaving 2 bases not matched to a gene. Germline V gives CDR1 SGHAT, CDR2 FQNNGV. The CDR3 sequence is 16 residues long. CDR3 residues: CASSLEAGGGTDTQYF. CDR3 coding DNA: TGTGCCAGCAGCTTAGAAGCGGGAGGAGGCACAGATACGCAGTATTTT. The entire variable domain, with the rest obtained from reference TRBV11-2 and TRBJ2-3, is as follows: EAGVAQSPRYKIIEKRQSVAFWCNPISGHATLYWYQQILGQGPKLLIQFQNNGVVDDSQLPKDRFSAERLKGVDSTLKIQPAKLEDSAVYLCASSLEAGGGTDTQYFGPGTRLTVL.

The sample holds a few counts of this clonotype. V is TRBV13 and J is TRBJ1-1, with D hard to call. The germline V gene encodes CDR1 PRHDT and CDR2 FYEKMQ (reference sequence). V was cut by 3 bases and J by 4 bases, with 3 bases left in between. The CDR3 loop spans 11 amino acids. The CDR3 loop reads CASSLSTEAFF. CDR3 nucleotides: TGTGCCAGCAGCTTGAGCACTGAAGCTTTCTTT.

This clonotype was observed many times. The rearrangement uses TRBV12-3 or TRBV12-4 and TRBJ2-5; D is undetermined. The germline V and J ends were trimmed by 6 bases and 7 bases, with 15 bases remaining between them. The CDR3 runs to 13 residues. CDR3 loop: CASSPDFLGTQYF. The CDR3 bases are TGTGCCAGCAGCCCCGACTTCCTCGGGACCCAGTACTTC.

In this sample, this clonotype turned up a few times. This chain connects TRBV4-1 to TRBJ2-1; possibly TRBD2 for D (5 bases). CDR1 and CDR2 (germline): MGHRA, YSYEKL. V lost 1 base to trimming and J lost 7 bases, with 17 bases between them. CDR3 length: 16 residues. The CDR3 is CASSQAPASRLNEQFF. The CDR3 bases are TGCGCCAGCAGCCAAGCCCCCGCTAGCCGATTAAATGAGCAGTTCTTC.

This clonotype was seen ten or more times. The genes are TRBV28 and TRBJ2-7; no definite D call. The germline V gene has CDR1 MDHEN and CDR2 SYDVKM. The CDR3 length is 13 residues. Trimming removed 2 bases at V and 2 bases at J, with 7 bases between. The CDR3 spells CASSLTPPYEQYF. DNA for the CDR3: TGTGCCAGCAGTTTAACCCCACCCTACGAGCAGTACTTC.

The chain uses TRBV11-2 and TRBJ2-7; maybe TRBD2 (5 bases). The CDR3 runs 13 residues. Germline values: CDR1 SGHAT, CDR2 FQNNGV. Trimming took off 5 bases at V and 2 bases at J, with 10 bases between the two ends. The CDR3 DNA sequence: TGTGCCAGCAGCCCCGAGGGCACCTACGAGCAGTACTTC. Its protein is CASSPEGTYEQYF.

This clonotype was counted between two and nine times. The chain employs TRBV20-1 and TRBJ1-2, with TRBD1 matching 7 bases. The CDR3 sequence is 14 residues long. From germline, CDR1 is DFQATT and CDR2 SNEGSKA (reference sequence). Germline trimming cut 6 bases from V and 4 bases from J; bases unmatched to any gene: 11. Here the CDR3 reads CSAVGQRGLYGYTF. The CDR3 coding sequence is TGCAGTGCAGTGGGTCAGAGGGGGCTCTATGGCTACACCTTC.

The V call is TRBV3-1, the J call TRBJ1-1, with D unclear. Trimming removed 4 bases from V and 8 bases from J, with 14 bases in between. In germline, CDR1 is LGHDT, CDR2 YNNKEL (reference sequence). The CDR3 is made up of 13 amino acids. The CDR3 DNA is TGTGCCAGCAGCCCCCACGTCTTCGGGGAAGCTTTCTTT. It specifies CASSPHVFGEAFF.

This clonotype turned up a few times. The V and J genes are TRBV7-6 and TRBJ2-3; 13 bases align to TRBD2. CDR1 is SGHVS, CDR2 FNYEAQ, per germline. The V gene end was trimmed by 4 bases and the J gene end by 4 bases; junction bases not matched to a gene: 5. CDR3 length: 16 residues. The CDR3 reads CASSSPGLAGADTQYF. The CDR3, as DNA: TGTGCCAGCAGCTCACCTGGACTAGCGGGAGCAGATACGCAGTATTTT. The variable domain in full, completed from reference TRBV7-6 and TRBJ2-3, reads GAGVSQSPRYKVTKRGQDVALRCDPISGHVSLYWYRQALGQGPEFLTYFNYEAQQDKSGLPNDRFSAERPEGSISTLTIQRTEQRDSAMYRCASSSPGLAGADTQYFGPGTRLTVL.

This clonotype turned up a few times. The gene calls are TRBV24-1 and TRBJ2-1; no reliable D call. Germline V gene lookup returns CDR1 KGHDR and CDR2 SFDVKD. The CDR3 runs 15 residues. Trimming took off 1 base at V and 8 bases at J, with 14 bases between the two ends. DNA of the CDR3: TGTGCCACCAGTGATTTAAACGGGCCGGGTGATGAGCAGTTCTTC. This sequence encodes CATSDLNGPGDEQFF.

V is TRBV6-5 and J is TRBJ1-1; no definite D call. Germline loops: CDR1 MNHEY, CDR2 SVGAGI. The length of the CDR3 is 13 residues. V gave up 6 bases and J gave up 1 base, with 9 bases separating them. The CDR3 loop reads CASRSGGNTEAFF. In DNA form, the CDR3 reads TGTGCCAGCAGGTCCGGCGGGAACACTGAAGCTTTCTTT.

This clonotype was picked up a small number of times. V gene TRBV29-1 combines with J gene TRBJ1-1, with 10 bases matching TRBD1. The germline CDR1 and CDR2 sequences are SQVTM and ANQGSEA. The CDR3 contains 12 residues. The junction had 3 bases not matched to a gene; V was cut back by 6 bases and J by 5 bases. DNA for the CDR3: TGCAGCGTCAGGGACAGGGGAACTGAAGCTTTCTTT. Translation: CSVRDRGTEAFF.